This is a list of T cell receptor beta chains from one sample in a study of blood T cells in healthy people across ages. From the 5' RACE reads, TCRdb called clonotypes with MiXCR, one entry per CDR3 protein. This table holds some 700,000 distinct CDR3 sequences, approximately 21% found once. Specimen: blood. These receptors all come from a man in his sixties or seventies in good health. Both conserved end residues are part of each CDR3. The D gene is left open where the match is weak. Expanded clones get a size class; other rows say once, few or many, or leave the size out.

size: many; D: TRBD1; J: TRBJ1-2; V: TRBV7-2; DNA: TGTGCCAGCAGTCTGGACAGGGACTATGGCTACACCTTC; CDR3: CASSLDRDYGYTF
size: NA; D: NA; J: TRBJ2-7; V: TRBV23-1; DNA: TGCGCCAACAGTCAATCCCTGAGACAGATCGCCCTCGAGCAGTACTTC; CDR3: CANSQSLRQIALEQYF
size: NA; D: NA; J: TRBJ2-1; V: TRBV12-3/TRBV12-4; DNA: TGTGCCAGCAGACAGGGTGGGCGTGAGCAGTTCTTC; CDR3: CASRQGGREQFF
size: NA; D: NA; J: TRBJ1-2; V: TRBV12-3/TRBV12-4; DNA: TGTGCCAGCAGTCCCTCGGGGCAGGGTCCTGGCTACACCTTC; CDR3: CASSPSGQGPGYTF
size: NA; D: TRBD2; J: TRBJ2-1; V: TRBV24-1; DNA: TGTGCCACCAGTGACCCAGACGGGACTAGCCTGTCCTACAATGAGCAGTTCTTC; CDR3: CATSDPDGTSLSYNEQFF
size: NA; D: TRBD1; J: TRBJ1-1; V: TRBV18; DNA: TGTGCCAGCTCAGCCGACAGGGCCGAAGCTTTCTTT; CDR3: CASSADRAEAFF
size: NA; D: NA; J: TRBJ2-7; V: TRBV28; DNA: TGTGCCAGCAGTGAGTGGACTTACGAGCAGTACTTC; CDR3: CASSEWTYEQYF
size: NA; D: TRBD1; J: TRBJ2-7; V: TRBV28; DNA: TGTGCTAGCAGTCCGGGACAGGGGAGCGAGCAGTACTTC; CDR3: CASSPGQGSEQYF
size: few; D: TRBD2; J: TRBJ2-5; V: TRBV5-1; DNA: TGCGCCAGCAGCGTCTCCGTAGTCGGACTAGCGGATTTGGGTGAGACCCAGTACTTC; CDR3: CASSVSVVGLADLGETQYF
size: NA; D: NA; J: TRBJ1-2; V: TRBV14; DNA: TGTGCCAGCAGCCAAGCTTTGGAGGGTCCGAGGGGCTACACCTTC; CDR3: CASSQALEGPRGYTF
size: few; D: TRBD1; J: TRBJ1-5; V: TRBV20-1; DNA: TGCAGTGCTAGAAGGACAGGGAGGGTGGAACAGCCCCAGCATTTT; CDR3: CSARRTGRVEQPQHF
size: NA; D: NA; J: TRBJ2-4; V: TRBV7-2; DNA: TGTGCCAGCAGCTTAGCGGCTGTGGGCAAAAACATTCAGTACTTC; CDR3: CASSLAAVGKNIQYF
size: NA; D: NA; J: TRBJ2-2; V: TRBV20-1; DNA: TGCAGTGCTAGGAAGAGCGAGTCCGGGGAGCTGTTTTTT; CDR3: CSARKSESGELFF
size: NA; D: TRBD1; J: TRBJ2-2; V: TRBV12-3/TRBV12-4; DNA: TGTGCCAGCAACTTACGGGACAGATTTACCGGGGAGCTGTTTTTT; CDR3: CASNLRDRFTGELFF
size: many; D: TRBD1; J: TRBJ1-2; V: TRBV18; DNA: TGTGCCAGCTCGTCAACTAGCGGGACAGCTAACTATGGCTACACCTTC; CDR3: CASSSTSGTANYGYTF
size: NA; D: NA; J: TRBJ1-1; V: TRBV10-2; DNA: TGCGCCAGCAGTGAGCGAGTTTTTCGCGACACTGAAGCTTTCTTT; CDR3: CASSERVFRDTEAFF
size: few; D: NA; J: TRBJ1-4; V: TRBV6-5; DNA: TGTGCCGCCCGCCCGAATACAGGGGAAAAACTGTTTTTT; CDR3: CAARPNTGEKLFF
size: many; D: NA; J: TRBJ1-6; V: TRBV7-8; DNA: TGTGCCAGCAGCTCACAGGCCGACGAACCCCTCCACTTT; CDR3: CASSSQADEPLHF
size: many; D: NA; J: TRBJ2-1; V: TRBV29-1; DNA: TGCAGCGCAGGTCCGGAGAATGAGCAGTTCTTC; CDR3: CSAGPENEQFF
size: NA; D: NA; J: TRBJ1-2; V: TRBV7-9; DNA: TGTGCCAGCAGCCAAACCTACAATCGCCAGGGGCTGAATGGCTACACCTTC; CDR3: CASSQTYNRQGLNGYTF
size: few; D: NA; J: TRBJ2-3; V: TRBV18; DNA: TGTGCCAGCTCACCAGAGGCGGGTCGGGATACGCAGTATTTT; CDR3: CASSPEAGRDTQYF
size: NA; D: NA; J: TRBJ2-1; V: TRBV7-2; DNA: TGTGCCAGCAGCTTATTCGATGAGCAGTTCTTC; CDR3: CASSLFDEQFF
size: few; D: TRBD1; J: TRBJ2-2; V: TRBV6-6; DNA: TGTGCCAGCAGAGACAGGGTGGGCACCGGGGAGCTGTTTTTT; CDR3: CASRDRVGTGELFF
size: NA; D: NA; J: TRBJ2-2; V: TRBV24-1; DNA: TGTGCCACCAGTGATTTGGCAGGGGCCGCCGGGGAGCTGTTTTTT; CDR3: CATSDLAGAAGELFF
size: many; D: TRBD2; J: TRBJ2-1; V: TRBV27; DNA: TGTGCCAGTCACCAGCGGGGCTACAATGAGCAGTTCTTC; CDR3: CASHQRGYNEQFF
size: few; D: NA; J: TRBJ1-1; V: TRBV7-2; DNA: TGTGCCAGCAGCGCGACAGTCCCGAACACTGAAGCTTTCTTT; CDR3: CASSATVPNTEAFF
size: few; D: NA; J: TRBJ2-5; V: TRBV7-9; DNA: TGTGCCAGCAGCTTAGCTTGGGGCAGTCAAGAGACCCAGTACTTC; CDR3: CASSLAWGSQETQYF
size: NA; D: NA; J: TRBJ1-4; V: TRBV4-2; DNA: TGTGCCAGCAGCCAAGATTCTAGTAGCCATGAGGAAAAACTGTTTTTT; CDR3: CASSQDSSSHEEKLFF
size: few; D: NA; J: TRBJ2-2; V: TRBV5-1; DNA: TGCGCCAGCAGCTGGGGCAGGGTGCCAACCACCGGGGAGCTGTTTTTT; CDR3: CASSWGRVPTTGELFF
size: NA; D: TRBD2; J: TRBJ2-5; V: TRBV20-1; DNA: TGCAGTGCTTTTTCTCCCGGGACTAGCGGACAAGAGACCCAGTACTTC; CDR3: CSAFSPGTSGQETQYF
size: NA; D: NA; J: TRBJ1-2; V: TRBV27; DNA: TGCGCCAGCAGTTTTTCAGGGGCGCTTGGCTACACCTTC; CDR3: CASSFSGALGYTF
size: NA; D: NA; J: TRBJ2-1; V: TRBV24-1; DNA: TGTGCCACCAGCGACGCCCCAAAACTTAGCAGCGACTACAGTGAGCAGTTCTTC; CDR3: CATSDAPKLSSDYSEQFF
size: few; D: NA; J: TRBJ2-5; V: TRBV29-1; DNA: TGCAGCGTTGAGAGGCAAGAGACCCAGTACTTC; CDR3: CSVERQETQYF
size: few; D: NA; J: TRBJ2-3; V: TRBV10-3; DNA: TGTGCCATCAGTGAGTCTAGCTCCACGCAGTATTTT; CDR3: CAISESSSTQYF
size: NA; D: TRBD1; J: TRBJ1-4; V: TRBV29-1; DNA: TGCAGCGGTACAGGGGGGAATAATGAAAAACTGTTTTTT; CDR3: CSGTGGNNEKLFF
size: few; D: TRBD2; J: TRBJ2-1; V: TRBV6-4; DNA: TGTGCCAGCCGCCTTTCTAGCGGGGGGGGAAATGAGCAGTTCTTC; CDR3: CASRLSSGGGNEQFF
size: many; D: TRBD2; J: TRBJ2-7; V: TRBV28; DNA: TGTGCCAGCAGCTTATGGGGACTAAACTACGAGCAGTACTTC; CDR3: CASSLWGLNYEQYF
size: NA; D: NA; J: TRBJ1-1; V: TRBV6-6; DNA: TGTGCCAGCACCTCTAGTTGGGGAGGTGTGAACACTGAAGCTTTCTTT; CDR3: CASTSSWGGVNTEAFF
size: NA; D: NA; J: TRBJ1-2; V: TRBV20-1; DNA: TGCAGTGCTAGATACACAGGGACGCATGGCTACACCTTC; CDR3: CSARYTGTHGYTF
size: NA; D: NA; J: TRBJ2-4; V: TRBV3-1; DNA: TGTGCCAGCAGCCAAGATTATCAGTTCTCCAAAAACATTCAGTACTTC; CDR3: CASSQDYQFSKNIQYF
size: NA; D: NA; J: TRBJ2-5; V: TRBV3-1; DNA: TGTGCCAGCAGCCAAGTAGCGGAGACCCAGTACTTC; CDR3: CASSQVAETQYF
size: many; D: TRBD1; J: TRBJ2-1; V: TRBV2; DNA: TGTGCCAGCAGTTTGCGACAGGGTGACAATGAGCAGTTCTTC; CDR3: CASSLRQGDNEQFF
size: few; D: TRBD1; J: TRBJ1-3; V: TRBV29-1; DNA: TGCAGCGCTGGGACAGGGTCGGGAAACACCATATATTTT; CDR3: CSAGTGSGNTIYF
size: few; D: TRBD1; J: TRBJ1-2; V: TRBV19; DNA: TGTGCCAGTAAGACAGGGGGAAACTATGGCTACACCTTC; CDR3: CASKTGGNYGYTF
size: NA; D: TRBD2; J: TRBJ2-2; V: TRBV24-1; DNA: TGTGCCACCAGTGATTTTGGGGCTAGCGGGGACACCGGGGAGCTGTTTTTT; CDR3: CATSDFGASGDTGELFF
size: many; D: NA; J: TRBJ1-4; V: TRBV25-1; DNA: TGTGCCAGCAGTAATAGCGGTTGGGGCGGAAAACTGTTTTTT; CDR3: CASSNSGWGGKLFF
size: NA; D: NA; J: TRBJ2-1; V: TRBV9; DNA: TGTGCCAGCAGCGTAGCCCCGAGTATAGGCGATGAGCAGTTCTTC; CDR3: CASSVAPSIGDEQFF
size: NA; D: TRBD2; J: TRBJ2-3; V: TRBV28; DNA: TGTGCCCCTTGGAACGGAGCGGGAGGCACAGATACGCAGTATTTT; CDR3: CAPWNGAGGTDTQYF
size: once; D: NA; J: TRBJ2-3; V: TRBV20-1; DNA: TGCAGTGCTAGCGGGAGACCGGGACCAGATACGCAGTATTTT; CDR3: CSASGRPGPDTQYF
size: NA; D: NA; J: TRBJ2-3; V: TRBV7-8; DNA: TGTGCCAGCAGCTTAATTGGGGATGGCAGGGGGGCAGATACGCAGTATTTT; CDR3: CASSLIGDGRGADTQYF
size: NA; D: NA; J: TRBJ1-2; V: TRBV29-1; DNA: TGCAGCGTTGGAGGGGTCTATGGCTACACCTTC; CDR3: CSVGGVYGYTF
size: NA; D: TRBD1; J: TRBJ1-1; V: TRBV14; DNA: TGTGCCAGCAGCCAAGTTCCAGGGGGCCTCACTGAAGCTTTCTTT; CDR3: CASSQVPGGLTEAFF
size: few; D: NA; J: TRBJ1-5; V: TRBV7-9; DNA: TGTGCCAGCAGCTTCGATAGTCCGGGGCCCCAGCATTTT; CDR3: CASSFDSPGPQHF
size: once; D: NA; J: TRBJ2-7; V: TRBV13; DNA: TGTGCCAGCAGCTTAAAGGCCTCCTACGAGCAGTACTTC; CDR3: CASSLKASYEQYF
size: NA; D: TRBD1; J: TRBJ1-4; V: TRBV12-3/TRBV12-4; DNA: TGTGCCAGCAGATCGACAGGGGGGGGGAAGGAAAAACTGTTTTTT; CDR3: CASRSTGGGKEKLFF
size: NA; D: NA; J: TRBJ1-6; V: TRBV2; DNA: TGTGCCAGCAGTGAGATGTGGTCGGGGAGCTCCTATAATTCACCCCTCCACTTT; CDR3: CASSEMWSGSSYNSPLHF
size: NA; D: TRBD2; J: TRBJ2-2; V: TRBV5-1; DNA: TGCGCCAGCAGCTTGGCCGGGCTAGCGGCCAACACCGGGGAGCTGTTTTTT; CDR3: CASSLAGLAANTGELFF